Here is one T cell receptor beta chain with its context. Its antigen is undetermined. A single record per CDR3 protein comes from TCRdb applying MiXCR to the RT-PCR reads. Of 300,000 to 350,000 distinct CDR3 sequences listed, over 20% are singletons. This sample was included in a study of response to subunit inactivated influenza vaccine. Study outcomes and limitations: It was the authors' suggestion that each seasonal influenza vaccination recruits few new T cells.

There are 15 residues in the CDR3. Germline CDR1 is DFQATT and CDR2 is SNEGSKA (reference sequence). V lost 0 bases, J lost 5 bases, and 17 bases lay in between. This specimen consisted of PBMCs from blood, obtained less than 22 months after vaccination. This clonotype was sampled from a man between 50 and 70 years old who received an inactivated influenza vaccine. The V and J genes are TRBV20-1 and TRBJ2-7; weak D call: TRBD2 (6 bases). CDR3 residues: CSARDSATGGNEQYF. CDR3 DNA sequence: TGCAGTGCTAGAGATTCTGCCACAGGCGGGAACGAGCAGTACTTC.